Shown below are 13 T cell receptor beta chains from a single sample sequenced in a study of blood T cell repertoires in COVID-19 (TCRdb year 2020). Libraries were made using the immunoSEQ multiplex PCR assay. The table was pulled from immuneACCESS by TCRdb, which kept in-frame rearrangements only. Such tables lose some clones; where checked, under half of the loss comes from unresolved V genes, and the rest has no known cause. Here the sample has a few hundred thousand clones; approximately 84% occur a single time. Around 3% of the sample comes from the top ten. Sequenced material: PBMCs or T cells enriched from blood (not recorded which). The receptors were sampled from a woman between 25 and 40 years old who had recovered from COVID-19.

This clone was seen a single time. For the CDR3, the DNA is TGCGCCAGCAAGGAGGGGACAGGACCGGGCGAGCAGTACTTC. Its protein is CASKEGTGPGEQYF. The genes are TRBV10-1 and TRBJ2-7; 8 nucleotides align to TRBD1. J gave up 6 bases and V 7 bases, and 11 bases lay outside the gene matches. Germline V gene lookup returns CDR1 WNHNN and CDR2 SYGVQD (reference sequence). The CDR3 spans 14 residues.

This clone was detected once. The rearrangement joins TRBV9 to TRBJ2-1, with D possibly matching TRBD2 (6 bases). This CDR3 has 16 amino acids. CDR1 is SGDLS and CDR2 is YYNGEE in the germline V gene. V was shortened by 1 base and J by 6 bases, with 17 bases between the two germline ends. The CDR3 is CASSVTSFVGSNEQFF. The CDR3 nucleotides read TGTGCCAGCAGCGTAACATCTTTCGTCGGGAGCAATGAGCAGTTCTTC.

The chain carries TRBV10-3 and TRBJ1-6, with a weak D call TRBD1 (6 bases). The CDR3 runs 16 residues. Germline V gene sequence: CDR1 ENHRY, CDR2 SYGVKD. Deletions cut 2 bases from V and 5 bases from J, with 13 bases between. The CDR3, as DNA: TGTGCCATCAGTGAGCCCCGAACAGGGAATAATTCACCCCTCCACTTT. This encodes CAISEPRTGNNSPLHF.

The chain uses TRBV27 and TRBJ1-1; no clear D gene. In germline, CDR1 is MNHEY, CDR2 SMNVEV (reference sequence). V lost 0 bases and J lost 7, with 12 bases in between. This CDR3 has 14 residues. DNA for the CDR3: TGTGCCAGCAGTTTATCCACAAAAATGGTTGAAGCTTTCTTT. Its translation is CASSLSTKMVEAFF.

The chain carries TRBV4-1 and TRBJ2-2; 13 positions match TRBD2. This CDR3 has 20 amino acids. V lost 2 bases to trimming and J lost 0 bases; unmatched junction nucleotides: 9. In germline, CDR1 is MGHRA, CDR2 YSYEKL. The CDR3 is CASSQTALAGGLANTGELFF. The CDR3 DNA follows: TGCGCCAGCAGCCAAACCGCACTAGCGGGAGGGCTCGCGAACACCGGGGAGCTGTTTTTT.

The chain employs TRBV4-2 and TRBJ2-7, with D hard to call. Looked up from germline, CDR1 is LGHNA and CDR2 is YNFKEQ. The CDR3 runs 16 residues. V was cut by 0 bases and J by 0 bases, with 12 bases left in between. The CDR3 reads CASSQDPARSSYEQYF. The CDR3 DNA is TGTGCCAGCAGCCAAGATCCGGCTAGGAGCTCCTACGAGCAGTACTTC.

The chain carries TRBV2 and TRBJ2-7; 9 nucleotides agree with TRBD2. Germline V gives CDR1 SNHLY, CDR2 FYNNEI. The CDR3 spans 15 residues. V shed 8 bases and J 3 bases; nucleotides not matched to a gene: 11. CDR3 loop: CASLTLAGGFYEQYF. CDR3 DNA sequence: TGTGCCAGCCTCACACTAGCGGGCGGGTTCTACGAGCAGTACTTC.

The rearrangement links TRBV7-9 to TRBJ2-7; TRBD2 is a possible D gene (5 bases). The V and J ends lost 5 bases and 9 bases respectively, with 14 bases between them. Per germline, CDR1 SEHNR and CDR2 FQNEAQ (reference sequence). The CDR3 has 12 amino acids. The DNA of the CDR3 is TGTGCCAGCAGCCTCAAGGAGGTTTGGCAGTACTTC. Amino acids: CASSLKEVWQYF.

The chain links TRBV28 to TRBJ2-7; no clear D gene. V was trimmed by 3 bases and J by 6 bases, leaving 9 bases between them. The germline CDR1 and CDR2 sequences are MDHEN and SYDVKM. The CDR3 sequence is 12 residues long. DNA of the CDR3: TGTGCCAGCAGTTTGTTACATTCCGAGCAGTACTTC. This codes for CASSLLHSEQYF.

The sample holds a few counts of this clone. The chain uses TRBV4-1 and TRBJ1-1; D unresolved. CDR1 and CDR2 from the germline V gene are MGHRA and YSYEKL. The length of the CDR3 is 14 residues. V lost 4 bases and J 4 bases, leaving 13 bases between the germline ends. For the CDR3, the DNA is TGCGCCAGCAGCCCGGGCTTACGGGGCACTGAAGCTTTCTTT. It translates to CASSPGLRGTEAFF.

The CDR3 is CASSGDLAAEPSSYNEQFF. CDR3 coding DNA: TGTGCCAGCAGTGGTGACCTAGCGGCAGAACCCAGCTCCTACAATGAGCAGTTCTTC. The chain couples TRBV2 to TRBJ2-1, with 7 nucleotides matching TRBD2. V gave up 4 bases and J gave up 0 bases; unmatched junction bases: 15. The CDR3 covers 19 residues. Germline V gene data show CDR1 as SNHLY and CDR2 as FYNNEI.

A single count supports this clone. The chain couples TRBV12-2 to TRBJ1-3; the D segment call TRBD1 is taken from the table without a DNA check. TRBV12-2 is labeled a pseudogene. This CDR3 is 16 amino acids long. CDR3 loop: CASRSTGGGSGNTIYF. CDR3 bases: TGTGCAAGTCGCTCTACAGGGGGTGGGTCCGGAAACACCATATATTTT.

The chain is built from TRBV6-1 and TRBJ2-5; 10 positions agree with TRBD2. With V trimmed by 2 bases and J by 3 bases, 6 bases remained unmatched. This CDR3 region has 16 residues. Per germline, CDR1 MNHNS and CDR2 SASEGT. In DNA form, the CDR3 reads TGTGCCAGCAGTGAACTAGCGGGAGTGATAGAAGAGACCCAGTACTTC. This gives the protein CASSELAGVIEETQYF.